This T cell receptor beta chain is drawn from a study of cytomegalovirus exposure and HLA in healthy donors. Primers for the PCR totalled 60 Vbeta and 13 Jbeta. Profiled with immunoSEQ multiplex PCR; TCRdb holds only in-frame clones, not every one. Of 99,000 or so clones listed, roughly a tenth are singletons. Broader study findings: Excluded were some V segments that proved indistinguishable, including TRBV6-2 and TRBV6-3. A later analysis showed TCR association rates differing by HLA locus, peaking at DRB1 and lowest at HLA-C.

CDR3 length: 14 residues. Germline trimming cut 6 bases from V and 3 bases from J; bases unmatched to any gene: 7. Germline V gene lookup returns CDR1 MDHEN and CDR2 SYDVKM. This clone was recorded a few times. Its antigen remains unknown. This receptor was obtained from a man aged 35 to 55 in good health and CMV-seropositive. The J gene is TRBJ2-7, the V gene TRBV28, with 8 bases identical to TRBD2. Sequenced sample: PBMCs. In DNA, the CDR3 is TGTGCCAGCAGCGTTAGCGGGACGGACTACGAGCAGTACTTC. It codes for CASSVSGTDYEQYF.